These 20 T cell receptor beta chains came from one sample sequenced in a study of T cells in Graves' hyperthyroidism and ophthalmopathy (dated by TCRdb to about 2019). The library was produced with multiplex PCR. The instrument was an Illumina HiSeq 2000. The TCR beta CDR3 regions were amplified from RNA transcripts. The TCR CDR3 was subjected to a first round of RT-PCR using the HTBI primer set and the Qiagen OneStep RT-PCR kit. Through fastp at Q25 and MiXCR, TCRdb rebuilt clones from the public reads, retaining in-frame beta chains. Here each entry gathers all rows of one CDR3 protein and keeps the most common genes and DNA. The sample includes about 400,000 distinct CDR3 sequences, with about 15% observed a single time. Together, the top ten hold about 30% of the sample. Specimen: blood. The receptors shown here come from a woman aged 25 to 45 with Graves' hyperthyroidism.

This clonotype has only a few counts. The rearrangement joins TRBV11-3 to TRBJ2-1; D gene uncertain. The CDR3 sequence is 12 residues long. The ends were cut back, 0 bases at V and 9 bases at J, with 6 bases in the middle. CDR1 is SGHNT and CDR2 is YENEEA in the germline V gene. CDR3 DNA: TGTGCCAGCAGCTTAGAACCGGGTGAGCAGTTCTTC. It yields the protein CASSLEPGEQFF.

This clonotype was detected a few times. The chain joins TRBV2 to TRBJ1-1; D is perhaps TRBD1 (5 bases). CDR1 is SNHLY and CDR2 is FYNNEI in the germline V gene. Trimming took off 0 bases at V and 6 bases at J, with 14 bases between the two ends. The CDR3 is 15 amino acids. The CDR3 coding sequence is TGTGCCAGCAGTGAAGCGGAGTCCTGGGGCGCTGAAGCTTTCTTT. It codes for CASSEAESWGAEAFF.

This clonotype was counted at least ten times. The chain links TRBV7-2 to TRBJ2-3; D possibly uses TRBD1 or TRBD2 (5 bases each). This CDR3 is 17 amino acids long. Germline V gene lookup returns CDR1 SGHTA and CDR2 FQGNSA. V shed 0 bases and J shed 2 bases, with 15 bases lying between them. CDR3 protein: CASSLASLGTTTDTQYF. The CDR3 DNA reads TGTGCCAGCAGCTTAGCGTCGCTCGGGACGACCACAGATACGCAGTATTTT.

This clonotype was recorded many times. The chain employs TRBV2 and TRBJ2-7, with TRBD1 matching 7 bases. Germline V gene lookup returns CDR1 SNHLY and CDR2 FYNNEI. The CDR3 is 15 amino acids. Trimming at V came to 4 bases and at J to 5 bases, leaving 11 bases not matched to a gene. The CDR3 DNA follows: TGTGCCAGCAGTGCCGAAACAGGGGTCTTCCACGAGCAGTACTTC. Translating it yields CASSAETGVFHEQYF.

This chain connects TRBV29-1 to TRBJ2-2; D gene unclear. Germline V gene lookup returns CDR1 SQVTM and CDR2 ANQGSEA. The ends were cut back, 6 bases at V and 6 bases at J, with 8 bases in the middle. The CDR3 runs 11 residues. The chain's CDR3 is CSVTTSGELFF. In DNA, the CDR3 is TGCAGCGTGACAACCTCCGGGGAGCTGTTTTTT.

CDR3 residues: CASSGGGILNTEAFF. The DNA for the CDR3 is TGTGCCAGCAGTGGGGGCGGTATTTTGAACACTGAAGCTTTCTTT. This chain uses TRBV28 with TRBJ1-1, with D possibly TRBD1 on 6 matching bases. Trimming removed 5 bases at V and 0 bases at J, with 13 bases between. CDR1 is MDHEN and CDR2 is SYDVKM in the germline V gene. This CDR3 is 15 amino acids long.

Only a few counts were recorded for this clonotype. The chain uses TRBV5-1 and TRBJ1-2; a possible D gene is TRBD1 (5 bases). The CDR3 length is 12 residues. Trimming stripped 4 bases from V and 11 bases from J, with 15 bases between. The germline gives CDR1 SGHRS, CDR2 YFSETQ. The CDR3 DNA sequence: TGCGCCAGCAGCCAAAAAACAGGTTTATACACCTTC. This encodes CASSQKTGLYTF.

This clonotype turned up a few times. The V gene is TRBV24-1, the J gene TRBJ2-3, with 13 bases fitting TRBD2. The CDR3 is 15 residues long. Trimming took 7 bases from V and 7 from J; bases not matched to a gene: 7. From germline, CDR1 is KGHDR and CDR2 SFDVKD. The CDR3 loop is CATSPRTSGSYTQYF. The CDR3 DNA sequence: TGTGCCACCAGCCCCCGGACTAGCGGGAGTTATACGCAGTATTTT.

The sample holds many counts of this clonotype. This chain uses TRBV7-6 with TRBJ2-3; TRBD2 agrees at 14 bases. This CDR3 spans 17 amino acids. From germline, CDR1 is SGHVS and CDR2 FNYEAQ. V shed 5 bases, J shed 4 bases, and the junction held 8 bases outside the gene matches. The chain's CDR3 is CASSPGLAGEVPDTQYF. The CDR3 DNA sequence: TGTGCCAGCAGCCCGGGACTAGCGGGAGAGGTCCCAGATACGCAGTATTTT.

DNA for the CDR3: TGTGCCAGCTCACCGGGACACTCTGGGGCCAACGTCCTGACTTTC. Its translation: CASSPGHSGANVLTF. V is TRBV6-1 and J is TRBJ2-6, with a possible D match to TRBD1 (6 bases). The CDR3 totals 15 residues. The germline CDR1 and CDR2 sequences are MNHNS and SASEGT. Deletions cut 8 bases from V and 0 bases from J, with 11 bases between.

This clonotype was seen a few times. The CDR3 reads CSATDGQRGTEAFF. The DNA for the CDR3 is TGCAGCGCAACTGATGGACAGAGGGGCACTGAAGCTTTCTTT. The rearrangement links TRBV29-1 to TRBJ1-1; possibly TRBD1 for D (6 bases). The V gene lost 7 bases and the J gene lost 4 bases, with 19 bases spanning the gap. Germline values: CDR1 SQVTM, CDR2 ANQGSEA. The CDR3 has 14 residues.

Ten or more counts support this clonotype. This chain links TRBV4-1 with TRBJ2-7; TRBD2 is a possible D gene (6 bases). This CDR3 has 13 residues. Trimming stripped 3 bases from V and 3 bases from J, with 9 bases between. Per germline, CDR1 MGHRA and CDR2 YSYEKL. CDR3 sequence: CASSHTSFYEQYF. Written as DNA, the CDR3 is TGCGCCAGCAGCCACACTAGCTTCTACGAGCAGTACTTC.

The table lists this clonotype with a few counts. This chain uses TRBV30 with TRBJ2-7; D remains unclear. The CDR3 has 11 residues. The V end lost 1 base, the J end lost 4 bases, and 5 bases lay between the germline ends. Germline assignment: CDR1 GTSNPN and CDR2 SVGIG (reference sequence). The CDR3 sequence is CAWSEQYEQYF. CDR3 nucleotides: TGTGCCTGGAGTGAACAATACGAGCAGTACTTC.

The J gene is TRBJ2-7, the V gene TRBV5-6; 7 nucleotides align to TRBD2. The J call is uncertain, as TRBJ2-1 better fits the DNA end. The CDR3 consists of 14 residues. The V gene's germline CDR1 is SGHDT and CDR2 YYEEEE. The CDR3 DNA sequence: TGTGCCAGCAGCCATCTAGCGGAGGCCTACGAGCAGTTCTTC. This translates into CASSHLAEAYEQFF.

This clonotype was detected a few times. The rearrangement links TRBV7-6 to TRBJ1-5, with unresolved D. The V end was cut by 5 bases, the J end by 3 bases, with 14 bases between. This CDR3 has 15 residues. Germline lookup yields CDR1 SGHVS and CDR2 FNYEAQ. CDR3 in amino acids: CASSADDGYNQPQHF. CDR3 nucleotides: TGTGCCAGCAGCGCCGACGACGGATACAATCAGCCCCAGCATTTT. Full variable domain (outside the CDR3, taken from reference TRBV7-6 and TRBJ1-5): GAGVSQSPRYKVTKRGQDVALRCDPISGHVSLYWYRQALGQGPEFLTYFNYEAQQDKSGLPNDRFSAERPEGSISTLTIQRTEQRDSAMYRCASSADDGYNQPQHFGDGTRLSIL.

This clonotype was detected only a few times. The rearrangement uses TRBV20-1 and TRBJ1-2; a possible D gene is TRBD1 (6 bases). V was pared by 6 bases and J by 6 bases, with 17 bases between. The germline V gene encodes CDR1 DFQATT and CDR2 SNEGSKA (reference sequence). The CDR3 has 13 amino acids. The CDR3 region has the DNA TGCAGTGCAAGAATCACAGGGAAGGATGGCTACACCTTC. Its translation: CSARITGKDGYTF.

This clonotype was counted a few times. The CDR3 loop reads CASSFFPQTSGRGGNEQFF. The CDR3 region has the DNA TGTGCCAGCAGCTTCTTCCCACAAACTAGCGGGAGGGGCGGCAATGAGCAGTTCTTC. The chain carries TRBV7-9 and TRBJ2-1; 13 bases agree with TRBD2. Germline V gene sequence: CDR1 SEHNR, CDR2 FQNEAQ (reference sequence). The trim removed 3 bases at V and 6 bases at J, leaving 14 bases unmatched. The CDR3 sequence is 19 residues long.

V and J are TRBV10-3 and TRBJ1-2; 10 positions agree with TRBD1. The CDR3 length is 15 residues. Germline V gives CDR1 ENHRY, CDR2 SYGVKD. The V segment lost 3 bases and the J segment 3 bases; nucleotides outside the gene matches: 4. CDR3: CAISEGQGDYYGYTF. CDR3 in DNA: TGTGCCATCAGTGAAGGACAGGGGGACTACTATGGCTACACCTTC.

This clonotype has only a few counts. The rearrangement uses TRBV11-2 and TRBJ2-7; the D is unclear. Germline loops: CDR1 SGHAT, CDR2 FQNNGV. The CDR3 contains 14 residues. The ends were cut back, 0 bases at V and 3 bases at J, with 9 bases in the middle. The CDR3 DNA sequence: TGTGCCAGCAGCTTAGATGTCCCCAACTACGAGCAGTACTTC. Translated, it gives CASSLDVPNYEQYF.

This clonotype occurred a few times. The gene calls are TRBV5-1 and TRBJ2-3; 9 nucleotides align to TRBD2. Germline CDR1 and CDR2: SGHRS and YFSETQ. V was pared by 4 bases and J by 4 bases, with 4 bases of the junction left unmatched. The CDR3 spans 14 residues. The DNA of the CDR3 is TGCGCCAGCAGCCCCGGGACTAGCTCAGATACGCAGTATTTT. This gives the protein CASSPGTSSDTQYF.